These T cell receptor beta chains were read from a single sample in a study of a mutant IDH1 vaccine in newly diagnosed glioma. Their specific antigens are unknown. The protocol was immunoSEQ multiplex PCR, while the TCRdb copy is restricted to in-frame clones and leaves out a portion. This table holds about 55,000 clones, roughly 72% found once. The source material was PBMCs, sampled from a glioma patient whose treatment included an IDH1 peptide vaccine. The receptors here all came from a woman in her thirties or forties with glioma. Some clones in this sample may be carry-over from other donors' samples. The CDR3 runs from the conserved cysteine through the conserved F or W. The order of the fields is clone size, V gene, D gene, J gene, CDR3 DNA, CDR3 protein. The D gene is left open where the match is weak. The size field is filled for only some rows; it gives once, few, many or a size class.

>once|TRBV11-3|.|TRBJ2-2
TGTGCCAGCAGCTTAGAGCTGGGCACCGGGGAGCTGTTTTTT
CASSLELGTGELFF
>.|TRBV6-1|.|TRBJ2-7
TGTGCCAGCAGATTATTGATTGGCGCGGACTACGAGCAGTACTTC
CASRLLIGADYEQYF
>.|TRBV27|.|TRBJ2-7
TGTGCCAGCAGGCCCGAGGCGGGGTACGAGCAGTACTTC
CASRPEAGYEQYF
>.|TRBV4-2|TRBD1|TRBJ1-6
TGTGCCAGCAGCCAACTTACAGGGGTCAATTCACCCCTCCACTTT
CASSQLTGVNSPLHF
>.|TRBV7-7|.|TRBJ2-5
TGTGCTAGCAGCTTAACCGGGACACGCCAAGAGACCCAGTACTTC
CASSLTGTRQETQYF
>.|TRBV7-2|.|TRBJ2-6
TGTGCCAGCAGCTTCGAATACAGGGCTTCCGGGGCCAACGTCCTGACTTTC
CASSFEYRASGANVLTF
>.|TRBV6-5|.|TRBJ2-5
TGTGCCAGCAGGACTCAGGGACTGCGAGAAGAGACCCAGTACTTC
CASRTQGLREETQYF
>once|TRBV18|.|TRBJ1-4
TGTGCCAGCTCTAAACTCCCGGCAACTAATGAAAAACTGTTTTTT
CASSKLPATNEKLFF
>.|TRBV6-1|TRBD1|TRBJ1-6
TGTGCCAGCAGTGAAGCGAGGGACAGGTATTCTTTGACCCTCCACTTT
CASSEARDRYSLTLHF
>.|TRBV6-6|TRBD1|TRBJ1-2
TGTGCCAGCGGAGGGGACAGGGAGAACTATGGCTACACCTTC
CASGGDRENYGYTF
>.|TRBV9|.|TRBJ1-4
TGTGCCAGCAGCGCGGGGGTTGCTAATGAAAAACTGTTTTTT
CASSAGVANEKLFF
>.|TRBV7-9|.|TRBJ2-7
TGTGCCAGCAGCCCCCGGTCCCGCTACGAGCAGTACTTC
CASSPRSRYEQYF
>.|TRBV9|.|TRBJ1-2
TGTGCCAGCAGCCCCATGGGTAACTATGGCTACACCTTC
CASSPMGNYGYTF
>.|TRBV6-1|TRBD1|TRBJ2-1
TGTGCCAGCAGTACTAGGGGGCTCTACAATGAGCAGTTCTTC
CASSTRGLYNEQFF
>.|TRBV2|TRBD1|TRBJ2-3
TGTGCCAGCGGAGAACAGGGGGTCGCCACAGATACGCAGTATTTT
CASGEQGVATDTQYF
>.|TRBV2|.|TRBJ2-3
TGTGCCAGCAGTGTTTCCGGGCGGATGGGGGATACGCAGTATTTT
CASSVSGRMGDTQYF
>once|TRBV27|TRBD1|TRBJ1-6
TGTGCCAGCAGTTTCGGGACAGGGTGGGATTCACCCCTCCACTTT
CASSFGTGWDSPLHF
>.|TRBV9|.|TRBJ1-2
TGTGCCAGCAGCGTAGAAGGAGGGTCATACTATGGCTACACCTTC
CASSVEGGSYYGYTF
>.|TRBV7-2|TRBD2|TRBJ2-5
TGTGCCAGCAGCTCGGGAGGGGGGAGCAACGGGGAGACCCAGTACTTC
CASSSGGGSNGETQYF
>.|TRBV9|.|TRBJ1-2
TGTGCCAGCAGCGCCATCTATGGCTACACCTTC
CASSAIYGYTF
>few|TRBV2|TRBD1|TRBJ1-1
TGTGCCAGTCAACAGGGGTTCTACACTGAAGCTTTCTTT
CASQQGFYTEAFF
>.|TRBV6-1|TRBD2|TRBJ2-2
TGTGCCAGCAGTGGACTAGCGCACGGGGGGGCCGACACCGGGGAGCTGTTTTTT
CASSGLAHGGADTGELFF
>.|TRBV13|TRBD1|TRBJ2-7
TGTGCCAGCAGCCCAGGACAGGGGGTGTACGAGCAGTACTTC
CASSPGQGVYEQYF
>once|TRBV10-3|.|TRBJ2-5
TGTGCCATCAGTGATGGTGAGACCCAGTACTTC
CAISDGETQYF
>.|TRBV5-4|.|TRBJ1-2
TGTGCCAGCAGCTTAGCTATGGACGTCGGCTATGGCTACACCTTC
CASSLAMDVGYGYTF
>.|TRBV13|.|TRBJ2-3
TGTGCCAGCAGCTTAGGACCTAGCACAGATACGCAGTATTTT
CASSLGPSTDTQYF